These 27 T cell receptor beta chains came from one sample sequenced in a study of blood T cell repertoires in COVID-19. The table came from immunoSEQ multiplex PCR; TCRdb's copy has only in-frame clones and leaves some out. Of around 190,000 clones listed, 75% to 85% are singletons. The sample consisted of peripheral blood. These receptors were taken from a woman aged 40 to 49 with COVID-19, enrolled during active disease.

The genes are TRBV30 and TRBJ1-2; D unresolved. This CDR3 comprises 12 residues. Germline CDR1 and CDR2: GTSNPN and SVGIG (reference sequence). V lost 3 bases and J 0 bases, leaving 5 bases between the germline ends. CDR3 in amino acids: CAWRSANYGYTF. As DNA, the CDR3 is TGTGCCTGGAGATCAGCTAACTATGGCTACACCTTC.

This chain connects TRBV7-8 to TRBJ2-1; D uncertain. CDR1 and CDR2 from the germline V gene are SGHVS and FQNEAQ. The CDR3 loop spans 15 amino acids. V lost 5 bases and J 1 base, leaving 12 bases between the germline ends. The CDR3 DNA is TGTGCCAGCAGCCCCCTCCCTCGGTCCTACAATGAGCAGTTCTTC. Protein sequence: CASSPLPRSYNEQFF. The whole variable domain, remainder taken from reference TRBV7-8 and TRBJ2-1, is GAGVSQSPRYKVAKRGQDVALRCDPISGHVSLFWYQQALGQGPEFLTYFQNEAQLDKSGLPSDRFFAERPEGSVSTLKIQRTQQEDSAVYLCASSPLPRSYNEQFFGPGTRLTVL.

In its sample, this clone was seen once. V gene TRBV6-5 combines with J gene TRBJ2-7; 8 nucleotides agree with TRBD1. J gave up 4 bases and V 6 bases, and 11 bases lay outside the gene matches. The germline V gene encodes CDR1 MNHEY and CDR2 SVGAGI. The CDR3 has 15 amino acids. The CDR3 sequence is CASSTSTGVFYEQYF. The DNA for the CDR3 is TGTGCCAGCAGCACCTCGACAGGGGTCTTTTACGAGCAGTACTTC.

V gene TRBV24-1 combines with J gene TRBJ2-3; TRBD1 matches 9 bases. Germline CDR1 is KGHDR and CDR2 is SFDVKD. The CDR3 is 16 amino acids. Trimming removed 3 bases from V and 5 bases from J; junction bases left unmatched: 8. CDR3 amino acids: CATSDPTGGRGDTQYF. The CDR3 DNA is TGTGCCACCAGTGATCCCACAGGGGGCAGGGGAGATACGCAGTATTTT.

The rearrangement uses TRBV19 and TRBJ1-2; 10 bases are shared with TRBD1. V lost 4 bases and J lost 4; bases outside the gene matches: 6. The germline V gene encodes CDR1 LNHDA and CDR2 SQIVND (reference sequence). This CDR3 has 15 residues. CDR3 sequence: CASSNRQGAAYGYTF. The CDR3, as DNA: TGTGCCAGTAGTAATAGACAGGGGGCAGCCTATGGCTACACCTTC.

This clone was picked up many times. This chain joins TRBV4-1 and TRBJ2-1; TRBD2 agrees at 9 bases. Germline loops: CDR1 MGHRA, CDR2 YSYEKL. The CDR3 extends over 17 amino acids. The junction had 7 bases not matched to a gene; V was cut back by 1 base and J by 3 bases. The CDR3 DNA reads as TGCGCCAGCAGCCAAGGGGTAGCGGGAGACTTCTACAATGAGCAGTTCTTC. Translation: CASSQGVAGDFYNEQFF.

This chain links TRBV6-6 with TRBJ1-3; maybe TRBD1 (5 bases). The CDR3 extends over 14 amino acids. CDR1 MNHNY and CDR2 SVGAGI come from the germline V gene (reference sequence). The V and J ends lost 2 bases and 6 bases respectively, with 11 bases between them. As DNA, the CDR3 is TGTGCCAGCAGTTACGGTGGGGCCTTAAACACCATATATTTT. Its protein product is CASSYGGALNTIYF.

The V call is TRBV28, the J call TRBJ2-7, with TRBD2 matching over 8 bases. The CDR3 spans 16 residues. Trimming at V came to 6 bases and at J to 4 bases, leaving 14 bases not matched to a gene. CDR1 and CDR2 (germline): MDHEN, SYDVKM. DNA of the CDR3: TGTGCCAGCAGCCCGGGGGGGAGCGGGAGACGGTACGAGCAGTACTTC. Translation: CASSPGGSGRRYEQYF.

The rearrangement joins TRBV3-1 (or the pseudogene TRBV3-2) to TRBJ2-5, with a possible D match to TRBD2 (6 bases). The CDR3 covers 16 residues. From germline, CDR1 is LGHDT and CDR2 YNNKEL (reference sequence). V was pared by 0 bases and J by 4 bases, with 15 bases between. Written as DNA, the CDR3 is TGTGCCAGCAGCCAAGATCGTCGGAGGGGAGGAGAGACCCAGTACTTC. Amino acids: CASSQDRRRGGETQYF.

The CDR3 region has the DNA TGTGCCAGCAGCCCTCCACCGGGGGGAAGGGAGCAGTACTTC. Translation gives CASSPPPGGREQYF. V is TRBV7-3 and J is TRBJ2-7; 7 bases line up with TRBD2. V shed 5 bases and J 7 bases; nucleotides not matched to a gene: 11. CDR1 and CDR2 from the germline V gene are SGHTA and FQGTGA. This CDR3 spans 14 amino acids. The whole variable domain, remainder taken from reference TRBV7-3 and TRBJ2-7, is GAGVSQTPSNKVTEKGKYVELRCDPISGHTALYWYRQSLGQGPEFLIYFQGTGAADDSGLPNDRFFAVRPEGSVSTLKIQRTERGDSAVYLCASSPPPGGREQYFGPGTRLTVT.

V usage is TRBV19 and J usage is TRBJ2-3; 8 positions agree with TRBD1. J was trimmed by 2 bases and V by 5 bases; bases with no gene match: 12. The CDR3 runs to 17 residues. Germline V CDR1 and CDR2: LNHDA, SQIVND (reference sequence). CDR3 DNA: TGTGCCAGTAGTCCCCACAGGGGGAGACCTTTCACAGATACGCAGTATTTT. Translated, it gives CASSPHRGRPFTDTQYF. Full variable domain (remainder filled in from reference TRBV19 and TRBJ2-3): DGGITQSPKYLFRKEGQNVTLSCEQNLNHDAMYWYRQDPGQGLRLIYYSQIVNDFQKGDIAEGYSVSREKKESFPLTVTSAQKNPTAFYLCASSPHRGRPFTDTQYFGPGTRLTVL.

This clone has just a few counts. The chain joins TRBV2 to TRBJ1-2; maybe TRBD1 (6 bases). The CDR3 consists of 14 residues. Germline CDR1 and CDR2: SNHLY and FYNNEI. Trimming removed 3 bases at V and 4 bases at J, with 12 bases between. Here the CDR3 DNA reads TGTGCCAGCAGTGACACCGGGACACCCTATGGCTACACCTTC. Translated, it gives CASSDTGTPYGYTF.

The DNA of the CDR3 is TGTGCTAGTGGTTTGGCTAGCGGGGGGCAAGAGACCCAGTACTTC. It codes for CASGLASGGQETQYF. The chain has TRBV12-5 and TRBJ2-5, with 11 bases matching TRBD2. Germline V gives CDR1 LGHNT, CDR2 FRNRAP. CDR3 length: 15 amino acids. Germline trimming cut 1 base from V and 2 bases from J; bases unmatched to any gene: 0.

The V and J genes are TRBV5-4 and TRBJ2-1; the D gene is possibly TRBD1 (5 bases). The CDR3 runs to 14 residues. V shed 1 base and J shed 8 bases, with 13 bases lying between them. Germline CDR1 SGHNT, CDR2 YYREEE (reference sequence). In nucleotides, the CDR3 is TGTGCCAGCAGCTTGTGGGGCAGTCGGTATGAGCAGTTCTTC. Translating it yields CASSLWGSRYEQFF. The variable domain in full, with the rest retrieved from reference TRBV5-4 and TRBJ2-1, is ETGVTQSPTHLIKTRGQQVTLRCSSQSGHNTVSWYQQALGQGPQFIFQYYREEENGRGNFPPRFSGLQFPNYSSELNVNALELDDSALYLCASSLWGSRYEQFFGPGTRLTVL.

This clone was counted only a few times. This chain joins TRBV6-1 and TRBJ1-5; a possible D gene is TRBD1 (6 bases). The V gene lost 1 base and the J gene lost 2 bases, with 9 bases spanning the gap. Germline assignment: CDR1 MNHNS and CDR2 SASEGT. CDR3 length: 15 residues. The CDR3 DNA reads TGTGCCAGCAGTGAAGGGGCAGGGGGCAATCAGCCCCAGCATTTT. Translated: CASSEGAGGNQPQHF.

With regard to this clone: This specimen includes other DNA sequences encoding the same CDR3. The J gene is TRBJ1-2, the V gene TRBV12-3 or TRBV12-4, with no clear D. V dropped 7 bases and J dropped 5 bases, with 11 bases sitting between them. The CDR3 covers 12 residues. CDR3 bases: TGTGCCAGCACCGCGGAAGGATATGGCTACACCTTC. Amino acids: CASTAEGYGYTF.

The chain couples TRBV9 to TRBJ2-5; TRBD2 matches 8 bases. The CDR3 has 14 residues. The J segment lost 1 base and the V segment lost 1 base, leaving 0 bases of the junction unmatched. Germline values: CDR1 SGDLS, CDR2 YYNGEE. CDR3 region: CASSVRGGQETQYF. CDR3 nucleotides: TGTGCCAGCAGCGTACGGGGGGGCCAAGAGACCCAGTACTTC.

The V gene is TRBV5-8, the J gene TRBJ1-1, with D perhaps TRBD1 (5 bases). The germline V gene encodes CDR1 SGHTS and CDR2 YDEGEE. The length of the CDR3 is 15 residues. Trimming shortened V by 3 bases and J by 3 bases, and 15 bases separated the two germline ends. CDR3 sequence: CASSSSVGPDTEAFF. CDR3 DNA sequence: TGTGCCAGCAGCTCGAGTGTGGGGCCGGACACTGAAGCTTTCTTT. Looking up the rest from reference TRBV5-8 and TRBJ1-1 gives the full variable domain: EAGVTQSPTHLIKTRGQQATLRCSPISGHTSVYWYQQALGLGLQFLLWYDEGEERNRGNFPPRFSGRQFPNYSSELNVNALELEDSALYLCASSSSVGPDTEAFFGQGTRLTVV.

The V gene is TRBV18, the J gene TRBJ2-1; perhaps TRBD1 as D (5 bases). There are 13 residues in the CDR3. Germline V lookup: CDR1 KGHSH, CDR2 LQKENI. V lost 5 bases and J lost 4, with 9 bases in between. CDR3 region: CASSTDRYNEQFF. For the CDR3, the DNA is TGTGCCAGCTCAACAGACAGATACAATGAGCAGTTCTTC.

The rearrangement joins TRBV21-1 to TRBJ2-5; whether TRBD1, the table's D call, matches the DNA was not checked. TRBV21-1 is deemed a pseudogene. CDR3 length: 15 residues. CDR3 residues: CASSIPGQGKETQYF. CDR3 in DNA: TGTGCCAGCAGCATACCGGGACAGGGCAAGGAGACCCAGTACTTC.

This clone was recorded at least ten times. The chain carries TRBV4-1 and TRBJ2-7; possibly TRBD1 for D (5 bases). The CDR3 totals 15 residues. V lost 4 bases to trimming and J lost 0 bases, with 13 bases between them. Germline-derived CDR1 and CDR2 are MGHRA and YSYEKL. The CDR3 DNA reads TGCGCCAGCAGCCCTCAGGGCCTCAGCTCCTACGAGCAGTACTTC. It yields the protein CASSPQGLSSYEQYF.

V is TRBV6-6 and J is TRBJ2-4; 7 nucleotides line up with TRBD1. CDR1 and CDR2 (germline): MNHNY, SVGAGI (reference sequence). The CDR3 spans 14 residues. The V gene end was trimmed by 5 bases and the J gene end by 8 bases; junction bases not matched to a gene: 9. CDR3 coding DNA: TGTGCCAGCAGTCAGCGACAGGGAAAATACATTCAGTACTTC. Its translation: CASSQRQGKYIQYF.

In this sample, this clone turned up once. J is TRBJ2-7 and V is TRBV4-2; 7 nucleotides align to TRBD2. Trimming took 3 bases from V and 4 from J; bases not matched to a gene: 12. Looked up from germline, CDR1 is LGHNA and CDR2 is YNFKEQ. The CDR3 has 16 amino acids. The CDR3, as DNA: TGTGCCAGCAGCCAGACTGTGGGAGGGAGCCCATACGAGCAGTACTTC. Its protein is CASSQTVGGSPYEQYF.

The CDR3: CASSPGLAGGRSYNEQFF. CDR3 in DNA: TGTGCCAGTAGCCCGGGACTAGCGGGGGGGCGGTCCTACAATGAGCAGTTCTTC. The chain combines TRBV19 with TRBJ2-1, with 16 bases fitting TRBD2. This CDR3 is built from 18 residues. The V gene end was trimmed by 6 bases and the J gene end by 1 base; junction bases not matched to a gene: 6. In germline, CDR1 is LNHDA, CDR2 SQIVND (reference sequence).

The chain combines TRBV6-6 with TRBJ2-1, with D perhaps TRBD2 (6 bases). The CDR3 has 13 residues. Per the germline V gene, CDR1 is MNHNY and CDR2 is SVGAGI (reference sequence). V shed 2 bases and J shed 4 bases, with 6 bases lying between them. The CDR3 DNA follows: TGTGCCAGCAGTTACGGACTATACAATGAGCAGTTCTTC. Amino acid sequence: CASSYGLYNEQFF.

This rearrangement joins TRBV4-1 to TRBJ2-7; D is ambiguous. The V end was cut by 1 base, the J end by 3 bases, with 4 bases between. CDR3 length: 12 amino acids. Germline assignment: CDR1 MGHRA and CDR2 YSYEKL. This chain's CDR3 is CASSQGNYEQYF. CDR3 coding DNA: TGCGCCAGCAGCCAAGGTAACTACGAGCAGTACTTC.

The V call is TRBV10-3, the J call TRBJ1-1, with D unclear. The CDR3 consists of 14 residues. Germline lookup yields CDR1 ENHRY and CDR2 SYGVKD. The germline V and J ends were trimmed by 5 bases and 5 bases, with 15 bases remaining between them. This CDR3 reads CAISTGPPGTEAFF. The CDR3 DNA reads TGTGCCATCAGTACCGGGCCTCCGGGGACTGAAGCTTTCTTT.